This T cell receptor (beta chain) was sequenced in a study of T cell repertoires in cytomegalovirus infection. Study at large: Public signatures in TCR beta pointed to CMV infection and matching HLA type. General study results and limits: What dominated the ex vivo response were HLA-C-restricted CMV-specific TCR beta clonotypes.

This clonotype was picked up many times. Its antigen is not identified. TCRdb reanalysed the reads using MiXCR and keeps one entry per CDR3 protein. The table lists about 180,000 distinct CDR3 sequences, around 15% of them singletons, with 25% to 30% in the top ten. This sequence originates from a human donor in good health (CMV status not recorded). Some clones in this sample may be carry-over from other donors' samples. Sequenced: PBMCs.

CDR3 sequence reads: CASSPGTVSYEQYF. The CDR3, as DNA: TGTGCCAGCAGCCCGGGTACAGTCTCCTACGAGCAGTACTTC. This chain connects TRBV7-9 to TRBJ2-7; no reliable D call. The CDR3 has 14 residues. The V and J ends lost 5 bases and 0 bases respectively, with 11 bases between them. Germline CDR1 is SEHNR and CDR2 is FQNEAQ (reference sequence).